The rows below give T cell receptor beta chains drawn from one sample of a study of blood T cell repertoires in COVID-19. Generated by immunoSEQ multiplex PCR, the TCRdb table keeps only in-frame clones and is missing some. The sample includes 180,000 or so clones, roughly nine tenths seen only once; the top ten take about 0.95%. The sample taken for sequencing was peripheral blood. The receptors originated from a man aged 18 to 35 with acute or convalescent COVID-19. CDR3s include the opening cysteine and the closing phenylalanine or tryptophan. The D gene is left open where the match is weak. Where a row states a size, it is once, few, many or the class of an expanded clone; other rows omit it.

D gene	V gene	clone size	J gene	CDR3 DNA	CDR3 protein
-	TRBV11-2	-	TRBJ2-2	TGTGCCAGCAGCCTCGACAGGAACACCGGGGAGCTGTTTTTT	CASSLDRNTGELFF
-	TRBV30	-	TRBJ1-5	TGTGCCTGGACCCCAGGCAGCAATCAGCCCCAGCATTTT	CAWTPGSNQPQHF
TRBD2	TRBV6-6	-	TRBJ2-3	TGTGCCAGCAGTTACGGGACTAGAAGCACAGATACGCAGTATTTT	CASSYGTRSTDTQYF
TRBD2	TRBV6-2/TRBV6-3	-	TRBJ2-5	TGTGCCAGCAGTTACTCGCCGGGGGGCCAAGAGACCCAGTACTTC	CASSYSPGGQETQYF
-	TRBV4-1	-	TRBJ1-5	TGCGCCAGCAGCCAAGATCCAAATAGCAATCAGCCCCAGCATTTT	CASSQDPNSNQPQHF
-	TRBV19	-	TRBJ1-4	TGTGCCAGCCAGGGACTGATTAATGAAAAACTGTTTTTT	CASQGLINEKLFF
-	TRBV3-1/TRBV3-2	-	TRBJ2-1	TGTGCCAGCAGCCAAGATTCGTTGGGCTTGAATGAGCAGTTCTTC	CASSQDSLGLNEQFF
-	TRBV28	few	TRBJ2-1	TGTGCCAGCAGGAGGAGGAACAATGAGCAGTTCTTC	CASRRRNNEQFF
TRBD2	TRBV9	-	TRBJ2-7	TGTGCCAGCAGCGTAGCCGGGACTAGCGGGGTTGGCGAGCAGTACTTC	CASSVAGTSGVGEQYF
TRBD1	TRBV7-9	-	TRBJ2-7	TGTGCCAGCAGCTTAGGACAGGGGGTATTCTACGAGCAGTACTTC	CASSLGQGVFYEQYF
-	TRBV21-1	-	TRBJ1-4	TGTGCCAGCAGCAAAATTTTTCAAGGAAAAGGGGGTCTCAAGACAACTAATGAAAAACTGTTTTTT	CASSKIFQGKGGLKTTNEKLFF
TRBD2	TRBV29-1	-	TRBJ2-3	TGCAGCGTGGGTAGACTAGCGGGGGGGCTCTGGTATTTT	CSVGRLAGGLWYF
TRBD1	TRBV19	-	TRBJ1-2	TGTGCCAGTAGTATGGGACAGTCTTTCTCTGCTAACTATGGCTACACCTTC	CASSMGQSFSANYGYTF
-	TRBV19	-	TRBJ2-1	TGTGCCAGTAGTCACGGCCGGGGATGGAACAATGAGCAGTTCTTC	CASSHGRGWNNEQFF
-	TRBV25-1	few	TRBJ1-2	TGTGCCAGCAGTGGCAGGGGAGGGTATGGCTACACCTTC	CASSGRGGYGYTF
-	TRBV12-3/TRBV12-4	-	TRBJ1-3	TGTGCCAGCAGTCCCCCAGCTGGAAACACCATATATTTT	CASSPPAGNTIYF
-	TRBV4-2	once	TRBJ1-2	TGTGCCAGCAGCCAAGATCAAGAGGGTATGGGCTACACCTTC	CASSQDQEGMGYTF
-	TRBV2	-	TRBJ1-4	TGTGCCAGCAATATCAGGGGAGCTAATGAAAAACTGTTTTTT	CASNIRGANEKLFF
TRBD1	TRBV6-4	-	TRBJ1-2	TGTGCCAGCTCGCAGCTCTCGGGACAGGCGGCGGGTGGCTACACCTTC	CASSQLSGQAAGGYTF
-	TRBV10-3	-	TRBJ2-3	TGTGCCATCAACGGACAGCCCACAGATACGCAGTATTTT	CAINGQPTDTQYF
TRBD1	TRBV6-6	-	TRBJ1-2	TGTGCCAGCAGCAAGGGGGCGAACTATGGCTACACCTTC	CASSKGANYGYTF
TRBD1	TRBV5-4	-	TRBJ2-7	TGTGCCAGCAGCTTCCGGGACAGCAGTACGGGTCAGTACTTC	CASSFRDSSTGQYF
-	TRBV4-1	-	TRBJ1-1	TGCGCCAGCAGCCAGGACTCCCAGATGAACACTGAAGCTTTCTTT	CASSQDSQMNTEAFF
-	TRBV7-9	-	TRBJ1-5	TGTGCCAGCAGTTCCTCGACAAGAGATAGCAATCAGCCCCAGCATTTT	CASSSSTRDSNQPQHF
TRBD2	TRBV4-1	once	TRBJ2-7	TGCGCCAGCAGCCAAGTGGGGACTACCACCGTAAGCTACGAGCAGTACTTC	CASSQVGTTTVSYEQYF
TRBD1	TRBV27	-	TRBJ1-2	TGTGCCAGCAGGTCCGGGACAGAGCCCCCTCTTGGCTACACCTTC	CASRSGTEPPLGYTF
-	TRBV5-5	-	TRBJ1-2	TGTGCCAGCAGCTTGGGGGAACAGGCCTATGGCTACACCTTC	CASSLGEQAYGYTF
-	TRBV7-8	-	TRBJ2-1	TGTGCCAGCAGCGCCAGGCCCCGAAGGGACTTCGGCTCCTACAATGAGCAGTTCTTC	CASSARPRRDFGSYNEQFF
-	TRBV20-1	-	TRBJ1-2	TGCAGTGCTAGATCCCCGGGGGGCTACACCTTC	CSARSPGGYTF
TRBD1	TRBV11-2	-	TRBJ2-7	TGTGCCAGCAGCTTAAACCCGGGACAGGTCTTGCCCTACGAGCAGTACTTC	CASSLNPGQVLPYEQYF
TRBD2	TRBV7-2	-	TRBJ2-3	TGTGCCAGCAGCTCCTCAGGTAGCGGGTACACAGATACGCAGTATTTT	CASSSSGSGYTDTQYF